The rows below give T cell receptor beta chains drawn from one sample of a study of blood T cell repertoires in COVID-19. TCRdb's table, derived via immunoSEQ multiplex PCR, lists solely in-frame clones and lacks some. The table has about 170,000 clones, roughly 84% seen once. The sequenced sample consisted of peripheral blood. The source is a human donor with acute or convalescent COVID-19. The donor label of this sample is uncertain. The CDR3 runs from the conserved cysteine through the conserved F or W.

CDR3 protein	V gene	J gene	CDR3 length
CASKPQGINQPQHF	TRBV19	TRBJ1-5	14
CASSLERGHGGYTF	TRBV5-4	TRBJ1-2	14
CASSIVTGTTTEAFF	TRBV19	TRBJ1-1	15
CASGRRGDTQYF	TRBV2	TRBJ2-3	12
CASSPPTGLEQFF	TRBV18	TRBJ2-1	13
CASSLVTPADTEAFF	TRBV5-6	TRBJ1-1	15
CASSWTGATNEKLFF	TRBV7-8	TRBJ1-4	15
CASSPQGGLATEQYF	TRBV9	TRBJ2-7	15
CASSLDPGSGNTIYF	TRBV5-1	TRBJ1-3	15
CASDAGQSNYGYTF	TRBV21-1	TRBJ1-2	14
CASTRYNEQFF	TRBV12-3/TRBV12-4	TRBJ2-1	11
CASSLSATGELFF	TRBV11-3	TRBJ2-2	13
CATSDSSGGRGEKLFF	TRBV24-1	TRBJ1-4	16
CASSAGLAGSYEQYF	TRBV11-2	TRBJ2-7	15
CASSQGGPLNEKLFF	TRBV3-1/TRBV3-2	TRBJ1-4	15
CASSQVTSGRAEDTQYF	TRBV3-1/TRBV3-2	TRBJ2-3	17
CASSPPPSGRADEQYF	TRBV28	TRBJ2-7	16
CASITGDKKGDEQYF	TRBV6-5	TRBJ2-7	15
CASRAGVNTEAFF	TRBV6-5	TRBJ1-1	13
CASSYGGSTNEKLFF	TRBV27	TRBJ1-4	15
CASSQSGDRRGNSPLHF	TRBV5-1	TRBJ1-6	17
CASSSFKRGGTSQPGELFF	TRBV11-2	TRBJ2-2	19
CASSSLGQGLQETQYF	TRBV28	TRBJ2-5	16
CASSAGGLYEQYF	TRBV11-2	TRBJ2-7	13
CASSARFSGGMDTQYF	TRBV9	TRBJ2-3	16
CASSGEGGEGQPQHF	TRBV2	TRBJ1-5	15
CASSPVDRESYGYTF	TRBV18	TRBJ1-2	15
CASSMRLAGGPIPMYQETQYF	TRBV19	TRBJ2-5	21
CASSFSGTGGVDGYTF	TRBV5-5	TRBJ1-2	16
CASSMGTSGSREQFF	TRBV19	TRBJ2-1	15
CASNHPTGGYEQYF	TRBV2	TRBJ2-7	14
CASSEALAGGIEQFF	TRBV2	TRBJ2-1	15
CASVRYLAGNEQFF	TRBV2	TRBJ2-1	14
CASSQGFTGSGGEAFF	TRBV4-1	TRBJ1-1	16
CASSVALGGRDEAFF	TRBV9	TRBJ1-1	15
CASSLEAGVTEAFF	TRBV5-4	TRBJ1-1	14
CASSYTGQGGNTIYF	TRBV6-5	TRBJ1-3	15
CASSRGLSQETQYF	TRBV5-6	TRBJ2-5	14
CASSSRGFGSYEQFF	TRBV7-8	TRBJ2-1	15
CAWRRFGGAYEQYF	TRBV30	TRBJ2-7	14
CASSSEGRPHNQPQHF	TRBV19	TRBJ1-5	16
CASRGTGGHTEAFF	TRBV25-1	TRBJ1-1	14
CAWSKGLAGPNTGELFF	TRBV30	TRBJ2-2	17